The clone carrying this T cell receptor (beta chain) was picked up one time. The data belong to a study of blood T cell repertoires in COVID-19. About the research overall: The study drew acute and convalescent COVID-19 samples from the United States, Italy and Spain. The cDNA or gDNA used as material had been derived from T cells, B-cell-depleted T cells, or PBMCs.

V shed 7 bases and J 1 base; nucleotides not matched to a gene: 5. The CDR3 is 16 residues long. Germline values: CDR1 WNHNN, CDR2 SYGVQD (reference sequence). Authors' analysis steps: By means of reference gene primer amplification, nucleated cell counts were estimated. Repertoires were generated with immunoSEQ multiplex PCR, while TCRdb's copy carries only in-frame clones and drops some. V, J and clone size are taken as reported in that table, and D and trimming were inferred from the DNA itself. The sample lists 8,500 to 13,000 clones, over 65% occurring once. This TCR came from a human donor in a cohort sampled during active COVID-19. The chain couples TRBV10-1 to TRBJ2-2; 11 positions match TRBD2. The sequenced sample consisted of peripheral blood. The CDR3: CASTSTSGMNTGELFF. The CDR3, as DNA: TGCGCCAGCACTTCGACTAGCGGGATGAACACCGGGGAGCTGTTTTTT.